This passage covers 16 T cell receptor beta chains from one sample sequenced in a study of cytomegalovirus exposure and HLA in healthy donors. The PCR contained 60 Vbeta and 13 Jbeta primers. Libraries were prepared by immunoSEQ multiplex PCR; TCRdb keeps only in-frame clonotypes and omits some of them. The sample yields a few hundred thousand clones, about nine tenths seen once. Sequencing was carried out using PBMCs. These receptors were collected from a girl aged 2-15 years in good health and CMV-seronegative.

This chain connects TRBV19 to TRBJ2-3, with 9 bases fitting TRBD2. From germline, CDR1 is LNHDA and CDR2 SQIVND (reference sequence). The junction had 11 bases not matched to a gene; V was cut back by 7 bases and J by 6 bases. The CDR3 is 15 residues long. The CDR3, as DNA: TGTGCCAGTACTAATGGCGGGGGGGCCATGGATACGCAGTATTTT. It translates to CASTNGGGAMDTQYF.

The chain recombines TRBV5-4 with TRBJ2-1; TRBD1 might be the D (6 bases). V was pared by 0 bases and J by 0 bases, with 7 bases between. The germline V gene encodes CDR1 SGHNT and CDR2 YYREEE (reference sequence). The CDR3 consists of 15 residues. The CDR3 bases are TGTGCCAGCAGCTTGGAAGGGGGCTCCTACAATGAGCAGTTCTTC. It translates to CASSLEGGSYNEQFF. Variable domain in full (rest from reference TRBV5-4 and TRBJ2-1): ETGVTQSPTHLIKTRGQQVTLRCSSQSGHNTVSWYQQALGQGPQFIFQYYREEENGRGNFPPRFSGLQFPNYSSELNVNALELDDSALYLCASSLEGGSYNEQFFGPGTRLTVL.

This chain uses TRBV7-2 with TRBJ2-3; possible D gene TRBD2, 5 bases. CDR3 length: 17 amino acids. Trimming shortened V by 2 bases and J by 1 base, and 16 bases separated the two germline ends. CDR1 SGHTA and CDR2 FQGNSA come from the germline V gene. The CDR3 loop reads CASSLSSGGSRTDTQYF. CDR3 DNA sequence: TGTGCCAGCAGCTTAAGCTCTGGAGGCAGCCGCACAGATACGCAGTATTTT.

The V call is TRBV5-1, the J call TRBJ2-7, with 8 nucleotides matching TRBD2. J lost 5 bases, V lost 2 bases, and 12 bases had no gene match. The germline V gene has CDR1 SGHRS and CDR2 YFSETQ. This CDR3 has 16 amino acids. CDR3 loop: CASSFPESGSSDEQYF. The CDR3 DNA reads as TGCGCCAGCAGCTTCCCAGAGAGCGGGAGTTCCGACGAGCAGTACTTC.

The V call is TRBV5-1, the J call TRBJ2-1; perhaps TRBD1 as D (6 bases). The CDR3 extends over 15 amino acids. CDR1 is SGHRS, CDR2 YFSETQ, per germline. Trimming took off 5 bases at V and 0 bases at J, with 12 bases between the two ends. CDR3 residues: CASSLQDSSYNEQFF. Written as DNA, the CDR3 is TGCGCCAGCAGTTTGCAGGACAGCTCCTACAATGAGCAGTTCTTC.

The chain is built from TRBV10-3 and TRBJ1-1; the D gene is possibly TRBD1 (5 bases). CDR3 length equals 13 residues. V gave up 7 bases and J gave up 4 bases, with 13 bases separating them. Germline CDR1 and CDR2: ENHRY and SYGVKD. This chain's CDR3 is CAIKDGGLTEAFF. The CDR3 nucleotides are TGTGCCATCAAAGACGGGGGTCTCACTGAAGCTTTCTTT.

Note on this clone: The sample contains more than one DNA sequence encoding this CDR3. The CDR3 spells CASKRASGSRGEQYF. The DNA of the CDR3 is TGTGCCAGCAAACGAGCTAGCGGGAGTCGGGGCGAGCAGTACTTC. The J gene is TRBJ2-7, the V gene TRBV2; 10 bases are a match to TRBD2. This CDR3 spans 15 amino acids. Looked up from germline, CDR1 is SNHLY and CDR2 is FYNNEI. J was trimmed by 6 bases and V by 7 bases; bases with no gene match: 12.

The genes are TRBV6-5 and TRBJ1-5, with 9 bases matching TRBD1. The CDR3 has 14 residues. CDR1 is MNHEY, CDR2 SVGAGI, per germline. The J segment lost 9 bases and the V segment lost 6 bases, leaving 9 bases of the junction unmatched. CDR3 bases: TGTGCCAGCAGCCCTACAGGGGGCCAAGGGCCCCAGCATTTT. Its protein is CASSPTGGQGPQHF.

CDR3 sequence (DNA): TGTGCCAGCAGCTACAGAGGAGGGGAGACCCAGTACTTC. Translated: CASSYRGGETQYF. V usage is TRBV7-2 and J usage is TRBJ2-5, with D possibly matching TRBD2 (6 bases). V lost 4 bases to trimming and J lost 5 bases, with 11 bases between them. Germline V CDR1 and CDR2: SGHTA, FQGNSA. The CDR3 length is 13 residues.

The chain couples TRBV27 to TRBJ2-7; possible D gene TRBD1, 6 bases. CDR3 length: 15 amino acids. V was clipped by 6 bases and J by 4 bases, with 19 bases between them. Germline-derived CDR1 and CDR2 are MNHEY and SMNVEV (reference sequence). CDR3 nucleotide sequence: TGTGCCAGCAGCCCCTCGGGCAGGGGAATTTACGAGCAGTACTTC. Protein: CASSPSGRGIYEQYF.

This clone was counted once. The chain carries TRBV6-6 and TRBJ1-5; TRBD1 agrees at 8 bases. Germline V gives CDR1 MNHNY, CDR2 SVGAGI (reference sequence). Unmatched junction bases numbered 11, after V lost 6 bases and J lost 10 bases. The CDR3 loop spans 14 amino acids. CDR3 nucleotide sequence: TGTGCCAGCAGGGACCAGACAGGGGTTTCCCCCCAGCATTTT. It specifies CASRDQTGVSPQHF.

This clone was observed a single time. The genes are TRBV7-2 and TRBJ1-5; no clear D gene. Trimming removed 3 bases at V and 7 bases at J, with 10 bases between. Germline lookup yields CDR1 SGHTA and CDR2 FQGNSA. This CDR3 spans 13 amino acids. Written as DNA, the CDR3 is TGTGCCAGCAGCTTGGGCTGGGAGCAGCCCCAGCATTTT. As protein: CASSLGWEQPQHF.

This sequence joins TRBV19 and TRBJ1-1, with a weak D call TRBD1 (5 bases). Trimming cost V 7 bases and J 7 bases, with 16 bases left between them. The CDR3 totals 13 residues. From germline, CDR1 is LNHDA and CDR2 SQIVND (reference sequence). The CDR3 is CASTLGPGNEAFF. In DNA, the CDR3 is TGTGCCAGTACCCTAGGGCCAGGGAATGAAGCTTTCTTT.

V usage is TRBV7-2 and J usage is TRBJ1-5; D uncertain. CDR1 and CDR2 (germline): SGHTA, FQGNSA. Between the trimmed V and J ends, which lost 5 bases and 5 bases, there was a span of 10 bases. The CDR3 totals 13 residues. The DNA of the CDR3 is TGTGCCAGCAGCCCGAGGCTTGATCAGCCCCAGCATTTT. Translating gives CASSPRLDQPQHF.

The V call is TRBV19, the J call TRBJ2-7, with 10 bases that match TRBD1. This CDR3 is 15 amino acids long. V was clipped by 5 bases and J by 2 bases; unmatched bases: 6. Per germline, CDR1 LNHDA and CDR2 SQIVND (reference sequence). CDR3 sequence: CASSAGQGGAYEQYF. As DNA, the CDR3 is TGTGCCAGTAGTGCAGGACAGGGGGGGGCCTACGAGCAGTACTTC.

This chain links TRBV4-1 with TRBJ2-7; possibly TRBD1 for D (6 bases). The CDR3 is made up of 14 amino acids. Germline loops: CDR1 MGHRA, CDR2 YSYEKL. V was clipped by 1 base and J by 2 bases, with 9 bases between them. CDR3 nucleotide sequence: TGCGCCAGCAGCCAAGTACGACAGGCCTACGAGCAGTACTTC. This translates into CASSQVRQAYEQYF.